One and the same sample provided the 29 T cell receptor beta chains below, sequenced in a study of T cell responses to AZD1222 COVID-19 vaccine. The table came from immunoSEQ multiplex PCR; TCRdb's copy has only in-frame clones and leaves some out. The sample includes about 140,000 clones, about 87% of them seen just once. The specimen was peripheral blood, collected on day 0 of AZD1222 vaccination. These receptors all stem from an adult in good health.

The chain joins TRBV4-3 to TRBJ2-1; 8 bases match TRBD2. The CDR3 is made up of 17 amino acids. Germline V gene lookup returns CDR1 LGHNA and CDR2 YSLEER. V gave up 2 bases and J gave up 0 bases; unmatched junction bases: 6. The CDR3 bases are TGCGCCAGCAGCCAAAACCCGACTAGCGCCTCCTACAATGAGCAGTTCTTC. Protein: CASSQNPTSASYNEQFF.

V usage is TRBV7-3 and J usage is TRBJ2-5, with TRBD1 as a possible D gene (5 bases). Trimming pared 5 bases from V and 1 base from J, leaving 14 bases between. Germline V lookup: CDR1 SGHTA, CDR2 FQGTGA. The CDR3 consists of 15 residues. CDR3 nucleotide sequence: TGTGCCAGCAGCCGCGTCTGGGGCGGCCAAGAGACCCAGTACTTC. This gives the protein CASSRVWGGQETQYF.

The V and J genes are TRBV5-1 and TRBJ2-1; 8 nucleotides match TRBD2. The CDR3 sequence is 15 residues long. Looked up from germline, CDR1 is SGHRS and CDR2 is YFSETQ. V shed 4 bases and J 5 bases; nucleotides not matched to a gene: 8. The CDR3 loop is CASSLSGSYHNEQFF. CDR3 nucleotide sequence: TGCGCCAGCAGCCTCAGCGGGAGCTACCACAATGAGCAGTTCTTC.

CDR3 region: CASSAGTSGSYEQYF. The CDR3 DNA follows: TGTGCCAGCAGCGCAGGGACTAGCGGGAGCTACGAGCAGTACTTC. This rearrangement joins TRBV9 to TRBJ2-7; 14 bases are shared with TRBD2. Losses at the gene ends were 3 bases for V and 3 bases for J; bases not matched to a gene: 2. There are 15 residues in the CDR3. From germline, CDR1 is SGDLS and CDR2 YYNGEE.

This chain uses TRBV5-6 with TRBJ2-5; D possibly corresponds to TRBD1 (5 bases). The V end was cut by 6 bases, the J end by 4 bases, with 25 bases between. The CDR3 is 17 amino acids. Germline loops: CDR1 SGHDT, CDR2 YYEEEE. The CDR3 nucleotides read TGTGCCAGCACCGTGACATGGGGCAGAGCTCCCCGAGAGACCCAGTACTTC. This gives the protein CASTVTWGRAPRETQYF.

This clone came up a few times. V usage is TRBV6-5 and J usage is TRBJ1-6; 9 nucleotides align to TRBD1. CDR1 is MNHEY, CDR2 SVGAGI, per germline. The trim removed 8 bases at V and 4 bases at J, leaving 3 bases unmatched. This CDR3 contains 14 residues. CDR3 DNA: TGTGCCAGCGCGGGACAGGGTTATAATTCACCCCTCCACTTT. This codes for CASAGQGYNSPLHF.

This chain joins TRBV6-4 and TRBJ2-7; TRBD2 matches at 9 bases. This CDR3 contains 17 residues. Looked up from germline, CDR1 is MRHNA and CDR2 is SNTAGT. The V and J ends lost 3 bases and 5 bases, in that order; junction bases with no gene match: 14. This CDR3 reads CASSDEFSGSPSDEQYF. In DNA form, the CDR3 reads TGTGCCAGCAGTGATGAATTTAGCGGGAGCCCATCCGACGAGCAGTACTTC.

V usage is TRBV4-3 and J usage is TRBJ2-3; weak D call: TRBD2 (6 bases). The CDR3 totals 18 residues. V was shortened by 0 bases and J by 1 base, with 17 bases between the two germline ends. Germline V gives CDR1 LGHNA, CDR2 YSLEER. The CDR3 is CASSQDLTSFSGTDTQYF. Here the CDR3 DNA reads TGCGCCAGCAGCCAAGATCTAACTAGCTTCTCGGGCACAGATACGCAGTATTTT.

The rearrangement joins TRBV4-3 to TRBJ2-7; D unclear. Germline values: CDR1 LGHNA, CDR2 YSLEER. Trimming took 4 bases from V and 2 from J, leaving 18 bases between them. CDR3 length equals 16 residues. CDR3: CASSPNAQSFAYEQYF. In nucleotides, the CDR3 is TGCGCCAGCAGCCCAAATGCCCAGAGCTTTGCCTACGAGCAGTACTTC.

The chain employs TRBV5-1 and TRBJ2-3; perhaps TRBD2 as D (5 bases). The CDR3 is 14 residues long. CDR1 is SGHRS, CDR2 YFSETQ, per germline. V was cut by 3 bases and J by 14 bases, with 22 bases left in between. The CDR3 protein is CASSSAGDLGSRYF. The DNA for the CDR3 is TGCGCCAGCAGCTCGGCAGGAGACTTGGGGAGTCGGTATTTT.

The CDR3 reads CATSSFRDSSGNTIYF. CDR3 coding DNA: TGTGCCACCAGCAGCTTCCGGGACAGCTCTGGAAACACCATATATTTT. This chain connects TRBV15 to TRBJ1-3; 7 bases are shared with TRBD1. This CDR3 has 16 amino acids. The ends lost 3 bases at V and 0 bases at J; junction bases unmatched: 5. The germline V gene encodes CDR1 LNHNV and CDR2 YYDKDF (reference sequence).

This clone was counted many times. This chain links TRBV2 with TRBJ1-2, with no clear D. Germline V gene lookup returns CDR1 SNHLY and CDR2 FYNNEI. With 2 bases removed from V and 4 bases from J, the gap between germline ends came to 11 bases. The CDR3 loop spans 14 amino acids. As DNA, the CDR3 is TGTGCCAGCAGTGAAAGGCGGGGTTCCTATGGCTACACCTTC. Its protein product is CASSERRGSYGYTF.

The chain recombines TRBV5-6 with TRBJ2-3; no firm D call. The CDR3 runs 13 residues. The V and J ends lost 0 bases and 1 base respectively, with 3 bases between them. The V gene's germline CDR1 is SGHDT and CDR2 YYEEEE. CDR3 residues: CASSLAGTDTQYF. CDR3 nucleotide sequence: TGTGCCAGCAGCTTGGCTGGCACAGATACGCAGTATTTT. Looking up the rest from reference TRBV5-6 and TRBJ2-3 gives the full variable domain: DAGVTQSPTHLIKTRGQQVTLRCSPKSGHDTVSWYQQALGQGPQFIFQYYEEEERQRGNFPDRFSGHQFPNYSSELNVNALLLGDSALYLCASSLAGTDTQYFGPGTRLTVL.

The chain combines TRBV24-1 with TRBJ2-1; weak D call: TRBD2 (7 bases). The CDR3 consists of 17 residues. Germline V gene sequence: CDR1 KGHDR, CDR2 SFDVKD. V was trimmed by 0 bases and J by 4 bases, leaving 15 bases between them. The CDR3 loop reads CATSDLKKGGFYNEQFF. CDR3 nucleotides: TGTGCCACCAGTGATTTGAAAAAGGGGGGGTTTTACAATGAGCAGTTCTTC.

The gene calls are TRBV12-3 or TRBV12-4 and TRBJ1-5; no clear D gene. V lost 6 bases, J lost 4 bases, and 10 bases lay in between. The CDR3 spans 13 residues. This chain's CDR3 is CASRIAGNQPQHF. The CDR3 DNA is TGTGCCAGCAGAATAGCCGGAAATCAGCCCCAGCATTTT.

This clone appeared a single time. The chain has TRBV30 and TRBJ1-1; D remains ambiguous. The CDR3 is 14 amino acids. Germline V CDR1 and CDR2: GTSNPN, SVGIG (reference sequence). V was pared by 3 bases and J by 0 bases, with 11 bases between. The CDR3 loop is CAWSRAPVNTEAFF. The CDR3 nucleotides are TGTGCCTGGAGCAGAGCACCCGTGAACACTGAAGCTTTCTTT.

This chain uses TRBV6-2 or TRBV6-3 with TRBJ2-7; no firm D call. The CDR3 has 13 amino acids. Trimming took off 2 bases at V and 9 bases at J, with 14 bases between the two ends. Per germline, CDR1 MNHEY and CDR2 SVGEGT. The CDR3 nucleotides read TGTGCCAGCAGTTACCAAGGCCCACGAATGCAGTACTTC. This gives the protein CASSYQGPRMQYF.

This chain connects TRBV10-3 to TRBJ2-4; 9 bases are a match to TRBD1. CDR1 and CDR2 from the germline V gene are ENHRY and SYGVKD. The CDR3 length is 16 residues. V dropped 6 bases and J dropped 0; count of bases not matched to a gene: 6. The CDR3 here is CAISSGQGLAKNIQYF. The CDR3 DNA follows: TGTGCCATCAGCTCGGGACAGGGACTAGCCAAAAACATTCAGTACTTC.

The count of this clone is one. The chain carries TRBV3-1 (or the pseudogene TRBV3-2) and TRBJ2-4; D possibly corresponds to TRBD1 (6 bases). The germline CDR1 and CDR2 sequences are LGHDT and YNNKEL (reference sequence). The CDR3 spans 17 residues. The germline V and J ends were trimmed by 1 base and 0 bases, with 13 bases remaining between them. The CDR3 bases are TGTGCCAGCAGCCAAGTGTGGGGGCTTCTAGCCAAAAACATTCAGTACTTC. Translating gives CASSQVWGLLAKNIQYF.

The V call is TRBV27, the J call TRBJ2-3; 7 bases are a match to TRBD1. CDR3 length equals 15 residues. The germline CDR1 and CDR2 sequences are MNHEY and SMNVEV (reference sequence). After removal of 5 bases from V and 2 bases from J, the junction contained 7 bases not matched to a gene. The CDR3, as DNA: TGTGCCAGCAGTGCCTACAGGGGAGCCACAGATACGCAGTATTTT. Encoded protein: CASSAYRGATDTQYF.

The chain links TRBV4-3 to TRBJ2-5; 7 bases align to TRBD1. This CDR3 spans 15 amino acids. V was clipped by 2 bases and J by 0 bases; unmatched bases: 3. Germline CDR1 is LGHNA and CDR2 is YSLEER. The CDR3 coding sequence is TGCGCCAGCAGCCAAACGACAGGGTACCAAGAGACCCAGTACTTC. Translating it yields CASSQTTGYQETQYF.

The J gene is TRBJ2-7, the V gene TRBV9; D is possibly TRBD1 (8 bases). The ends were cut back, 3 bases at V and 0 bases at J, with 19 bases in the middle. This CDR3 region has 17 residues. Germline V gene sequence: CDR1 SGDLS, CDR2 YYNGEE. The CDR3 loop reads CASSDQGAGEGSYEQYF. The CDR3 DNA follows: TGTGCCAGCAGCGACCAGGGGGCGGGAGAGGGCTCCTACGAGCAGTACTTC.

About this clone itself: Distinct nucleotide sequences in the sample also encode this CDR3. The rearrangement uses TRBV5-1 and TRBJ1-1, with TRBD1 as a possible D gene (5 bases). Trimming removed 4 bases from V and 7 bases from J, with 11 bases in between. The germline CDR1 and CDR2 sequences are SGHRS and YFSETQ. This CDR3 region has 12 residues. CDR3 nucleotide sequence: TGCGCCAGCAGCCCGGGGGGGAGTGAAGCTTTCTTT. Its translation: CASSPGGSEAFF.

The CDR3 loop reads CASTSGSSYNEQFF. The CDR3 DNA is TGCGCCAGCACTAGCGGGAGCTCCTACAATGAGCAGTTCTTC. The V and J genes are TRBV4-3 and TRBJ2-1; 10 bases are shared with TRBD2. The CDR3 loop spans 14 amino acids. Looked up from germline, CDR1 is LGHNA and CDR2 is YSLEER. Losses at the gene ends were 7 bases for V and 0 bases for J; bases not matched to a gene: 0.

CDR3 sequence: CASASDRGGTEAFF. The CDR3 nucleotides read TGTGCCAGCGCTTCGGACAGGGGGGGCACTGAAGCTTTCTTT. The rearrangement joins TRBV7-9 to TRBJ1-1, with 10 nucleotides matching TRBD1. CDR3 size: 14 residues. Germline V gene sequence: CDR1 SEHNR, CDR2 FQNEAQ (reference sequence). V was pared by 8 bases and J by 4 bases, with 7 bases of the junction left unmatched.

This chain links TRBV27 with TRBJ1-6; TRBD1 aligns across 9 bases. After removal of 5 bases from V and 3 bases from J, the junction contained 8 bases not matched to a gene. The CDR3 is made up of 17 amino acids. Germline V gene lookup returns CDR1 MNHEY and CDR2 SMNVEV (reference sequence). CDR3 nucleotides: TGTGCCAGCAGTCAAGGACAGGGGTGGTACTATAATTCACCCCTCCACTTT. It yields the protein CASSQGQGWYYNSPLHF.

CDR3: CASTRGREASYEQYF. The CDR3 nucleotides are TGTGCCAGCACCCGAGGGCGGGAGGCGTCCTACGAGCAGTACTTC. The V gene is TRBV6-4, the J gene TRBJ2-7; TRBD2 matches 8 bases. This CDR3 is 15 amino acids long. Germline-derived CDR1 and CDR2 are MRHNA and SNTAGT. The ends lost 7 bases at V and 1 base at J; junction bases unmatched: 9.

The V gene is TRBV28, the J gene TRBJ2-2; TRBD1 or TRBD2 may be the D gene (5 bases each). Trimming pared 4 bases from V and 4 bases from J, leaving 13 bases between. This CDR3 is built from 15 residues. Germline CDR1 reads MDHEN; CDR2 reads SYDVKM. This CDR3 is CASSSGPDGTGELFF. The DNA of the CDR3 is TGTGCCAGCAGTTCGGGACCGGACGGCACCGGGGAGCTGTTTTTT.

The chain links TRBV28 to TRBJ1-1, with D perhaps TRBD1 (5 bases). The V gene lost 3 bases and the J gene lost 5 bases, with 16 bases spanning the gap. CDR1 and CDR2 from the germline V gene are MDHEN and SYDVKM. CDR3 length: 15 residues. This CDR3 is CASSFRPLWGTEAFF. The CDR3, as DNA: TGTGCCAGCAGTTTTAGGCCCCTTTGGGGGACTGAAGCTTTCTTT.